This entry lists 29 T cell receptor beta chains sequenced from one sample in a study of early T cells in non-severe SARS-CoV-2 infection. TCRdb itself ran the 5' RACE reads through MiXCR, one entry per CDR3 protein. The sample includes about 80,000 distinct CDR3 sequences, approximately 12% of them seen just once. Sequencing input: whole blood. Every receptor here comes from an adult who was a healthcare worker with PCR-confirmed SARS-CoV-2 infection or an uninfected control (not recorded which).

This chain links TRBV15 with TRBJ1-2, with 9 positions matching TRBD1. V lost 5 bases, J lost 4 bases, and 8 bases stayed unmatched. Germline V gene data show CDR1 as LNHNV and CDR2 as YYDKDF (reference sequence). The CDR3 sequence is 15 residues long. The CDR3 is CATSSRQGEPYGYTF. The DNA of the CDR3 is TGTGCCACCAGCTCCCGACAGGGGGAGCCCTATGGCTACACCTTC.

This clonotype was observed many times. This sequence joins TRBV10-1 and TRBJ1-1; D might be TRBD1 (5 bases). The CDR3 has 15 amino acids. V was shortened by 4 bases and J by 4 bases, with 16 bases between the two germline ends. The germline V gene encodes CDR1 WNHNN and CDR2 SYGVQD (reference sequence). The CDR3 sequence: CASSAIGAGGTEAFF. The CDR3 nucleotides are TGCGCCAGCAGTGCTATAGGTGCCGGGGGCACTGAAGCTTTCTTT.

The table lists this clonotype with a few counts. The rearrangement uses TRBV29-1 and TRBJ2-1; D is unresolved. The CDR3 sequence is 17 residues long. Trimming removed 0 bases from V and 0 bases from J, with 15 bases in between. The germline CDR1 and CDR2 sequences are SQVTM and ANQGSEA. The CDR3 region has the DNA TGCAGCGTTGAAGATCCTTTTAGCCCCAGCTCCTACAATGAGCAGTTCTTC. Protein sequence: CSVEDPFSPSSYNEQFF.

This clonotype appeared many times. The chain has TRBV5-1 and TRBJ2-5; 13 bases agree with TRBD2. J was trimmed by 5 bases and V by 0 bases; bases with no gene match: 4. Germline CDR1 is SGHRS and CDR2 is YFSETQ. The CDR3 totals 16 residues. CDR3 bases: TGCGCCAGCAGCTTGGCCTGGACTAGCGGGAGTGAGACCCAGTACTTC. Translating gives CASSLAWTSGSETQYF. The full variable domain, completed using reference TRBV5-1 and TRBJ2-5, is KAGVTQTPRYLIKTRGQQVTLSCSPISGHRSVSWYQQTPGQGLQFLFEYFSETQRNKGNFPGRFSGRQFSNSRSEMNVSTLELGDSALYLCASSLAWTSGSETQYFGPGTRLLVL.

This rearrangement joins TRBV5-1 to TRBJ2-1, with TRBD2 matching over 8 bases. Looked up from germline, CDR1 is SGHRS and CDR2 is YFSETQ. The CDR3 consists of 15 residues. V was clipped by 7 bases and J by 4 bases; unmatched bases: 10. The CDR3 sequence is CASFPSSGGYNEQFF. CDR3 sequence (DNA): TGCGCCAGCTTTCCCTCCAGCGGGGGATACAATGAGCAGTTCTTC.

CDR3 nucleotide sequence: TGTGCCAGCAGTTTCAGGGCTTCACCCCTCCACTTT. Translating it yields CASSFRASPLHF. The rearrangement uses TRBV12-3 or TRBV12-4 and TRBJ1-6, with D tentatively TRBD1 (5 bases). Trimming cost V 3 bases and J 9 bases, with 6 bases left between them. The CDR3 has 12 residues.

This clonotype occurred a few times. The CDR3 reads CASSIGTGVQETQYF. The DNA of the CDR3 is TGTGCCAGTAGTATCGGGACAGGGGTCCAAGAGACCCAGTACTTC. The chain employs TRBV19 and TRBJ2-5; 10 nucleotides align to TRBD1. The J segment lost 1 base and the V segment lost 3 bases, leaving 2 bases of the junction unmatched. The CDR3 extends over 15 amino acids. The germline gives CDR1 LNHDA, CDR2 SQIVND (reference sequence).

This clonotype was detected many times. The chain joins TRBV28 to TRBJ2-7; possible D gene TRBD2, 6 bases. The ends were cut back, 6 bases at V and 3 bases at J, with 12 bases in the middle. The CDR3 contains 13 residues. Germline CDR1 and CDR2: MDHEN and SYDVKM. CDR3 sequence: CASSRTTNYEQYF. Here the CDR3 DNA reads TGTGCCAGCAGCCGGACTACAAACTACGAGCAGTACTTC.

A remark on this clonotype: The junction does not match germline at one end; this may be a read error. The V call is TRBV4-1, the J call TRBJ2-7; TRBD2 matches at 10 bases. This CDR3 contains 17 residues. From germline, CDR1 is MGHRA and CDR2 YSYEKL. CDR3 sequence: CASSPPFSGRFSYKQYF. CDR3 in DNA: TGCGCCAGCAGTCCACCCTTTAGCGGGAGGTTCTCCTACAAGCAGTACTTC.

This clonotype was detected a few times. This chain joins TRBV5-4 and TRBJ2-1, with 8 bases aligning to TRBD2. Trimming cost V 3 bases and J 0 bases; bases outside gene matches: 5. The CDR3 is 16 amino acids. Germline assignment: CDR1 SGHNT and CDR2 YYREEE (reference sequence). CDR3: CASSSDSGISYNEQFF. CDR3 coding DNA: TGTGCCAGCAGCTCCGATAGCGGGATCTCCTACAATGAGCAGTTCTTC.

There are a few counts of this clonotype. The rearrangement links TRBV18 to TRBJ2-7; 9 bases map to TRBD2. Unmatched junction bases numbered 2, after V lost 0 bases and J lost 5 bases. Germline V gives CDR1 KGHSH, CDR2 LQKENI. The CDR3 spans 14 residues. The chain's CDR3 is CASSPPAGGHEQYF. The CDR3 DNA is TGTGCCAGCTCACCACCGGCGGGGGGGCACGAGCAGTACTTC.

This clonotype was counted between two and nine times. V is TRBV25-1 and J is TRBJ1-3; 8 bases match TRBD1. Germline CDR1 is MGHDK and CDR2 is SYGVNS. The length of the CDR3 is 15 residues. V was pared by 3 bases and J by 5 bases, with 6 bases of the junction left unmatched. The CDR3 here is CASSDVRGQRNTIYF. The DNA for the CDR3 is TGTGCCAGCAGTGATGTCAGGGGGCAAAGAAACACCATATATTTT.

This clonotype was observed at least ten times. CDR3 protein: CASSYTGGANTGELFF. The CDR3, as DNA: TGTGCCAGCAGTTATACCGGGGGGGCTAACACCGGGGAGCTGTTTTTT. The chain couples TRBV6-6 to TRBJ2-2; TRBD2 agrees at 8 bases. The V gene end was trimmed by 3 bases and the J gene end by 2 bases; junction bases not matched to a gene: 5. Germline CDR1 MNHNY, CDR2 SVGAGI (reference sequence). The length of the CDR3 is 16 residues.

This clonotype was seen once. This CDR3 is CASSVLLAGPEQYF. CDR3 DNA sequence: TGTGCCAGCAGCGTATTACTAGCGGGCCCCGAGCAGTACTTC. The chain employs TRBV9 and TRBJ2-7; 9 bases match TRBD2. This CDR3 comprises 14 residues. CDR1 and CDR2 from the germline V gene are SGDLS and YYNGEE. The trim removed 1 base at V and 6 bases at J, leaving 5 bases unmatched.

This clonotype appeared a few times. The V call is TRBV29-1, the J call TRBJ2-5; D unclear. Trimming took 7 bases from V and 5 from J, leaving 14 bases between them. Germline assignment: CDR1 SQVTM and CDR2 ANQGSEA. The length of the CDR3 is 12 residues. CDR3 protein: CSAEENSETQYF. In DNA, the CDR3 is TGCAGCGCCGAGGAAAACTCGGAGACCCAGTACTTC.

This chain uses TRBV19 with TRBJ2-5; 12 positions agree with TRBD2. The V gene's germline CDR1 is LNHDA and CDR2 SQIVND (reference sequence). The CDR3 covers 15 residues. J was trimmed by 0 bases and V by 10 bases; bases with no gene match: 6. The CDR3 nucleotides are TGTGCCACCCGCGGACTAGCGGGATACCAAGAGACCCAGTACTTC. Residues: CATRGLAGYQETQYF.

V and J are TRBV7-6 and TRBJ2-7; maybe TRBD2 (5 bases). Germline assignment: CDR1 SGHVS and CDR2 FNYEAQ. V lost 0 bases, J lost 2 bases, and 11 bases lay in between. The CDR3 runs 15 residues. The CDR3 nucleotides read TGTGCCAGCAGCTTAGCGAGAACCGGGGCCTACGAGCAGTACTTC. This encodes CASSLARTGAYEQYF.

This sequence joins TRBV3-1 and TRBJ2-2, with 9 bases that match TRBD2. Trimming at V came to 4 bases and at J to 7 bases, leaving 4 bases not matched to a gene. Germline V lookup: CDR1 LGHDT, CDR2 YNNKEL (reference sequence). The CDR3 is 14 amino acids. This CDR3 reads CASSRGGDGGELFF. For the CDR3, the DNA is TGTGCCAGCAGCCGCGGGGGGGACGGCGGGGAGCTGTTTTTT.

This chain links TRBV25-1 with TRBJ2-7, with TRBD1 matching over 10 bases. Germline V lookup: CDR1 MGHDK, CDR2 SYGVNS. The CDR3 sequence is 14 residues long. Germline trimming cut 7 bases from V and 2 bases from J; bases unmatched to any gene: 5. The CDR3 region is CASTLGTGAYEQYF. CDR3 DNA sequence: TGTGCCAGCACGTTGGGGACAGGGGCCTACGAGCAGTACTTC.

This clonotype was found a few times. The chain employs TRBV27 and TRBJ2-3; 12 nucleotides align to TRBD2. This CDR3 has 16 amino acids. CDR1 is MNHEY, CDR2 SMNVEV, per germline (reference sequence). Losses at the gene ends were 5 bases for V and 8 bases for J; bases not matched to a gene: 11. DNA for the CDR3: TGTGCCAGCAGTCCTCGAGCTAGCGGGAGGGCTGCTACGCAGTATTTT. Its translation is CASSPRASGRAATQYF.

Details on this clonotype: A much larger clone differs from this one at a single base, so this may be a read error. This chain connects TRBV9 to TRBJ2-3; 11 bases match TRBD2. The junction had 5 bases not matched to a gene; V was cut back by 1 base and J by 4 bases. CDR1 and CDR2 (germline): SGDLS, YYNGEE. This CDR3 is built from 16 residues. The CDR3 DNA is TGTGCCAGCAGCGTACGACTAGCGGGATCCGCAGATACGCAGTATTTT. Its protein product is CASSVRLAGSADTQYF.

The chain carries TRBV4-2 and TRBJ1-1, with 7 positions matching TRBD1. After removal of 1 base from V and 4 bases from J, the junction contained 9 bases not matched to a gene. CDR3 length: 16 residues. Germline V gene data show CDR1 as LGHNA and CDR2 as YNFKEQ. For the CDR3, the DNA is TGTGCCAGCAGCCAAGTTAGGGACAGCGAATTCACTGAAGCTTTCTTT. Protein product: CASSQVRDSEFTEAFF.

This chain uses TRBV4-1 with TRBJ1-2, with TRBD1 as a possible D gene (6 bases). The V end was cut by 3 bases, the J end by 8 bases, with 16 bases between. The CDR3 length is 14 residues. CDR1 is MGHRA and CDR2 is YSYEKL in the germline V gene. The CDR3 DNA is TGCGCCAGCAGCCATGAAAACAGGGCAAAAGGCTACACCTTC. Translating gives CASSHENRAKGYTF.

This clonotype was detected ten times or more. The rearrangement links TRBV10-3 to TRBJ1-1; 8 nucleotides agree with TRBD1. Losses at the gene ends were 10 bases for V and 1 base for J; bases not matched to a gene: 5. Looked up from germline, CDR1 is ENHRY and CDR2 is SYGVKD. The length of the CDR3 is 13 residues. For the CDR3, the DNA is TGTGCCACCAGACAGGGGCCGAACACTGAAGCTTTCTTT. Protein sequence: CATRQGPNTEAFF.

The chain has TRBV28 and TRBJ1-6, with 7 bases identical to TRBD1. This CDR3 has 14 amino acids. The junction had 6 bases not matched to a gene; V was cut back by 6 bases and J by 7 bases. Germline V gene lookup returns CDR1 MDHEN and CDR2 SYDVKM. CDR3 DNA sequence: TGTGCCAGCAGGGCCGGCAGGGGGAATTCACCCCTCCACTTT. As protein: CASRAGRGNSPLHF.

With regard to this clonotype: A read error may produce the germline difference seen at one junction end. The gene calls are TRBV11-2 and TRBJ2-4; a weak D match, TRBD2 (6 bases). Germline V gives CDR1 SGHAT, CDR2 FQNNGV. The CDR3 sequence is 17 residues long. CDR3: CASSLDPGLGAKTIQYF. In DNA, the CDR3 is TGTGCCAGCAGCTTAGATCCGGGACTTGGAGCCAAAACCATTCAGTACTTC.

This sequence joins TRBV29-1 and TRBJ2-5; 11 bases align to TRBD1. The junction had 11 bases not matched to a gene; V was cut back by 7 bases and J by 7 bases. The CDR3 covers 14 residues. CDR1 is SQVTM, CDR2 ANQGSEA, per germline. The CDR3 sequence is CSATRDRGTGTQYF. The CDR3 nucleotides are TGCAGCGCCACGAGGGACAGGGGGACCGGGACCCAGTACTTC.

This chain connects TRBV12-3 or TRBV12-4 to TRBJ2-3, with 9 bases matching TRBD2. CDR3 length: 14 amino acids. V lost 3 bases to trimming and J lost 7 bases; unmatched junction nucleotides: 5. The CDR3 DNA reads as TGTGCCAGCAGTTTGAGCGGACTAGCGAATACGCAGTATTTT. Its translation is CASSLSGLANTQYF.

This chain uses TRBV3-1 with TRBJ2-7, with D perhaps TRBD2 (6 bases). V lost 1 base and J 4 bases, leaving 11 bases between the germline ends. The CDR3 is made up of 14 amino acids. The germline gives CDR1 LGHDT, CDR2 YNNKEL (reference sequence). DNA for the CDR3: TGTGCCAGCAGCCAAGGTCGGGGACTGTACGAGCAGTACTTC. Its protein product is CASSQGRGLYEQYF.